These T cell receptor beta chains were read from a single sample in a study of blood T cell repertoires in COVID-19. Sequencing used immunoSEQ multiplex PCR; TCRdb keeps in-frame clones, though not all of them. The sample has about 82,000 clones, more than 70% seen once; the top ten hold about 18%. The sample taken for sequencing was peripheral blood. The receptor set was obtained from a woman aged 60-70 years with acute or convalescent COVID-19. Both conserved end residues are part of each CDR3. D genes are given only for firm matches. Some rows have no size entry. The others give once, few or many, or a class for an expanded clone.

j_call d_call clone_size cdr3_length v_call cdr3_nt cdr3_aa
TRBJ2-1 TRBD1 - 14 TRBV11-3 TGTGCCAGCAGCGCCCGACAGGGTCATGGTGAGCAGTTCTTC CASSARQGHGEQFF
TRBJ2-2 - - 13 TRBV7-6 TGTGCCAGCCCCCATGGCAGGTCCGGGGAGCTGTTTTTT CASPHGRSGELFF
TRBJ1-1 - - 13 TRBV12-3/TRBV12-4 TGTGCCAGCCGGGAACGGATGAACACTGAAGCTTTCTTT CASRERMNTEAFF
TRBJ1-1 - - 13 TRBV11-2 TGTGCCAGCAGCTCCGGGTTGAACACTGAAGCTTTCTTT CASSSGLNTEAFF
TRBJ1-1 - - 13 TRBV13 TGTGCCAGCAGCTTAACGCAGGGAACTGAAGCTTTCTTT CASSLTQGTEAFF
TRBJ2-3 TRBD1 - 17 TRBV9 TGTGCCAGCAGCGTAGGGACAGGGATAACTAGCACAGATACGCAGTATTTT CASSVGTGITSTDTQYF
TRBJ1-2 - - 15 TRBV4-2 TGTGCCAGCAGCCAAGGTGACAGTGGGATCAGAGGCTACACCTTC CASSQGDSGIRGYTF
TRBJ2-7 - - 15 TRBV5-4 TGTGCCAGCAGCTCGGCCTTGACGGGATGGGGCGAGCAGTACTTC CASSSALTGWGEQYF
TRBJ2-1 - few 12 TRBV5-4 TGTGCCAGCAGCGGGGCAGGGAATGAGCAGTTCTTC CASSGAGNEQFF
TRBJ2-2 TRBD2 - 15 TRBV10-3 TGTGCCATCAGTGGGGGGCTAGCGGGAGAGGGGGAGCTGTTTTTT CAISGGLAGEGELFF
TRBJ1-2 - - 13 TRBV29-1 TGCAGCGTTGACCTCGACACTAGCTATGGCTACACCTTC CSVDLDTSYGYTF
TRBJ1-3 - - 14 TRBV5-1 TGCGCCAGCAGCTTGGTATTCGGTGGAAACACCATATATTTT CASSLVFGGNTIYF
TRBJ1-1 TRBD1 - 15 TRBV5-1 TGCGCCAGCAATAGACAGGGGGCCTTTAACAGTGAAGCTTTCTTT CASNRQGAFNSEAFF
TRBJ2-3 - - 12 TRBV5-1 TGCGCCAGCAGCCCCAACACGGATACGCAGTATTTT CASSPNTDTQYF
TRBJ2-7 TRBD1 - 15 TRBV29-1 TGCAGCGCCAAAACCAGTGGGACAGGGCCCTACGAGCAGTACTTC CSAKTSGTGPYEQYF
TRBJ2-1 - - 13 TRBV2 TGTGCCAGCAACCGACTCGGTTTCAATGAGCAGTTCTTC CASNRLGFNEQFF
TRBJ1-6 - - 15 TRBV11-3 TGTGCCAGCAGCTTTAAACTAGGCGGTAATTCACCCCTCCACTTT CASSFKLGGNSPLHF
TRBJ2-7 TRBD1 - 15 TRBV5-1 TGCGCCAGCAGCTTACCACAGGGGGCCGCCTACGAGCAGTACTTC CASSLPQGAAYEQYF
TRBJ1-5 - - 15 TRBV3-1/TRBV3-2 TGTGCCAGCAGCCAAGCGGGACTCTCCAATCAGCCCCAGCATTTT CASSQAGLSNQPQHF
TRBJ1-4 TRBD1 - 17 TRBV10-2 TGCGCCAGCAGTGAGTCGGGGCAGGGGGCCCCTAATGAAAAACTGTTTTTT CASSESGQGAPNEKLFF
TRBJ2-1 - once 14 TRBV4-2 TGTGCCAGCAGCCCCCCCCGAGGAGGCGATGAGCAGTTCTTC CASSPPRGGDEQFF
TRBJ2-3 - - 13 TRBV6-2/TRBV6-3 TGTGCCAGCAGCCTTGGACTGATTAATACGCAGTATTTT CASSLGLINTQYF
TRBJ1-2 - - 13 TRBV19 TGTGCCAGTAGTGAAACAGGGACCTATGGCTACACCTTC CASSETGTYGYTF
TRBJ1-6 - - 15 TRBV5-8 TGTGCCAGCAGCCCTCAACCCGACAGGAATTCACCCCTCCACTTT CASSPQPDRNSPLHF
TRBJ1-1 TRBD1 - 15 TRBV19 TGTGCCAGTAGTATCCCCGGGACAGCCAACACTGAAGCTTTCTTT CASSIPGTANTEAFF
TRBJ1-5 - - 13 TRBV6-5 TGTGCCAGCAGGGTAGATGCGGTTCAGCCCCAGCATTTT CASRVDAVQPQHF
TRBJ1-2 - - 13 TRBV5-1 TGCGCCAGCAGCGTTGACAGCAACTATGGCTACACCTTC CASSVDSNYGYTF
TRBJ2-7 TRBD2 - 16 TRBV30 TGTGCCTGGAGTTCTCTAGCGGGAGGCTATCCGGGCGAGCAGTACTTC CAWSSLAGGYPGEQYF
TRBJ1-2 - - 14 TRBV5-6 TGTGCCAGCAGCCCCCGGGGGGAGGAGTATGGCTACACCTTC CASSPRGEEYGYTF
TRBJ2-7 - - 16 TRBV6-1 TGTGCCAGCAGTGAAAAGTGGGGGCAGGGGAATTACGAGCAGTACTTC CASSEKWGQGNYEQYF
TRBJ2-7 - - 12 TRBV29-1 TGCAGCGCCCTGGAGAACCCCTACGAGCAGTACTTC CSALENPYEQYF
TRBJ2-7 TRBD1 - 15 TRBV6-5 TGTGCCAGCAGTTACTCCAGGGGACAGCATTACGAGCAGTACTTC CASSYSRGQHYEQYF
TRBJ2-1 TRBD2 - 13 TRBV12-3/TRBV12-4 TGTGCCAGCGTAGCGGGTACCTACAATGAGCAGTTCTTC CASVAGTYNEQFF
TRBJ1-1 TRBD1 - 13 TRBV10-3 TGTGCCATCAATTCGGACAGGGAAGGTGAAGCTTTCTTT CAINSDREGEAFF
TRBJ1-5 TRBD1 - 13 TRBV19 TGTGCCACATCCGGGACAGGGCTTCGGCCCCAGCATTTT CATSGTGLRPQHF